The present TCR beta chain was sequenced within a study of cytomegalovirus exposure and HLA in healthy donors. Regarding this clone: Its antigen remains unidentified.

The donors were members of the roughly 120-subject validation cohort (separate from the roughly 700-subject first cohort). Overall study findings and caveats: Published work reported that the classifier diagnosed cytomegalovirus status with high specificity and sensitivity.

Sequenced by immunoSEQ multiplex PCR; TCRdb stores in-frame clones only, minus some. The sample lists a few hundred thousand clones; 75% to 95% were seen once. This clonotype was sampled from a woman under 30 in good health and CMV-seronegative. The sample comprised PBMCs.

CDR3 in amino acids: CAISGSSGLAGGPGGEQFF. The CDR3 DNA follows: TGTGCCATCAGTGGAAGCTCAGGACTAGCGGGAGGGCCGGGGGGTGAGCAGTTCTTC. V is TRBV10-3 and J is TRBJ2-1, with 15 bases identical to TRBD2. V lost 4 bases and J lost 9; bases outside the gene matches: 16. CDR3 size: 19 residues. Germline CDR1 and CDR2: ENHRY and SYGVKD.